The 32 T cell receptor beta chains below come from one sample, sequenced in a study of blood T cell repertoires in COVID-19. Data came from immunoSEQ multiplex PCR; TCRdb stores just in-frame clones and leaves some out. The table includes about 64,000 clones, approximately 88% detected once. Sequenced material: peripheral blood. The receptors were sampled from an older woman with COVID-19, enrolled during active disease.

The chain carries TRBV6-2 or TRBV6-3 and TRBJ1-1; the D is unclear. V was pared by 5 bases and J by 2 bases, with 12 bases between. The CDR3 consists of 14 residues. CDR1 is MNHEY and CDR2 is SVGEGT in the germline V gene. CDR3 DNA sequence: TGTGCCAGCAGTCCCCCGGGTCCAAACACTGAAGCTTTCTTT. Its translation is CASSPPGPNTEAFF.

The chain couples TRBV6-5 to TRBJ1-5; the D is unclear. This CDR3 has 14 residues. The germline V gene has CDR1 MNHEY and CDR2 SVGAGI. Trimming left V 2 bases short and J 9 bases short, with 14 bases between. Here the CDR3 DNA reads TGTGCCAGCAGTTACGATTCACGTACGCGGCCCCAGCATTTT. This sequence encodes CASSYDSRTRPQHF.

This chain links TRBV7-2 with TRBJ1-2, with 9 bases matching TRBD1. Unmatched junction bases numbered 7, after V lost 4 bases and J lost 7 bases. This CDR3 comprises 14 residues. Germline loops: CDR1 SGHTA, CDR2 FQGNSA. For the CDR3, the DNA is TGTGCCAGCAGCTCACAGGGGGCGCATGGTGGCTACACCTTC. It encodes CASSSQGAHGGYTF.

The CDR3 DNA reads as TGCGCCAGCAGCACCAGTACTACGAACACCGGGGAGCTGTTTTTT. This encodes CASSTSTTNTGELFF. V usage is TRBV5-1 and J usage is TRBJ2-2; D gene unclear. CDR3 length: 15 amino acids. Trimming removed 4 bases from V and 0 bases from J, with 10 bases in between. Germline values: CDR1 SGHRS, CDR2 YFSETQ.

The rearrangement uses TRBV30 and TRBJ1-2; D remains ambiguous. Per the germline V gene, CDR1 is GTSNPN and CDR2 is SVGIG (reference sequence). V gave up 0 bases and J gave up 4 bases, with 15 bases separating them. CDR3 length equals 15 residues. CDR3 sequence (DNA): TGTGCCTGGAGTGTATTGCGGGGAAGTAGCTATGGCTACACCTTC. Translation gives CAWSVLRGSSYGYTF.

CDR3 in DNA: TGTGCCAGCAGCTTAGATTGGGGGCAGGGAGCGACCGGGGAGCTGTTTTTT. Its protein product is CASSLDWGQGATGELFF. This sequence joins TRBV11-3 and TRBJ2-2; possible D gene TRBD1, 6 bases. V lost 0 bases, J lost 5 bases, and 16 bases lay in between. Germline-derived CDR1 and CDR2 are SGHNT and YENEEA. The CDR3 is 17 residues long. Using reference TRBV11-3 and TRBJ2-2 for the parts outside the CDR3, the full variable domain is EAGVVQSPRYKIIEKKQPVAFWCNPISGHNTLYWYLQNLGQGPELLIRYENEEAVDDSQLPKDRFSAERLKGVDSTLKIQPAELGDSAVYLCASSLDWGQGATGELFFGEGSRLTVL.

This chain uses TRBV27 with TRBJ2-7; 8 nucleotides match TRBD1. Trimming took 5 bases from V and 7 from J; bases not matched to a gene: 7. The CDR3 contains 13 residues. CDR1 and CDR2 (germline): MNHEY, SMNVEV (reference sequence). CDR3 in amino acids: CASSHQGAHEQYF. The CDR3 DNA follows: TGTGCCAGCAGTCACCAGGGGGCGCATGAGCAGTACTTC.

This clone has a handful of counts. The chain combines TRBV5-1 with TRBJ1-2; possible D gene TRBD1, 5 bases. This CDR3 region has 14 residues. The germline V gene encodes CDR1 SGHRS and CDR2 YFSETQ. Trimming removed 10 bases at V and 2 bases at J, with 18 bases between. CDR3 nucleotide sequence: TGCGCCCGACTGCTGGACACGCCGAACTATGGCTACACCTTC. This translates into CARLLDTPNYGYTF. The variable domain in full, completed from reference TRBV5-1 and TRBJ1-2, reads KAGVTQTPRYLIKTRGQQVTLSCSPISGHRSVSWYQQTPGQGLQFLFEYFSETQRNKGNFPGRFSGRQFSNSRSEMNVSTLELGDSALYLCARLLDTPNYGYTFGSGTRLTVV.

The chain links TRBV11-2 to TRBJ2-7, with D possibly being TRBD1 (5 bases). CDR1 and CDR2 from the germline V gene are SGHAT and FQNNGV. Trimming shortened V by 4 bases and J by 7 bases, and 14 bases separated the two germline ends. This CDR3 has 13 residues. The CDR3 protein is CASSSARVGEQYF. The CDR3 DNA reads as TGTGCCAGCAGCTCCGCCAGGGTCGGTGAGCAGTACTTC.

This chain connects TRBV6-5 to TRBJ2-3; TRBD1 matches 7 bases. The CDR3 is made up of 14 amino acids. The V gene end was trimmed by 4 bases and the J gene end by 4 bases; junction bases not matched to a gene: 5. The V gene's germline CDR1 is MNHEY and CDR2 SVGAGI. CDR3 amino acids: CASSSSRGSDTQYF. CDR3 sequence (DNA): TGTGCCAGCAGTTCCTCCAGGGGGTCAGATACGCAGTATTTT.

V gene TRBV18 combines with J gene TRBJ1-5; D is perhaps TRBD1 (5 bases). The V end lost 3 bases, the J end lost 6 bases, and 15 bases lay between the germline ends. This CDR3 is 15 amino acids long. Germline CDR1 is KGHSH and CDR2 is LQKENI. The CDR3 reads CASSPATGIIQPQHF. CDR3 coding DNA: TGTGCCAGCTCACCGGCTACAGGTATAATTCAGCCCCAGCATTTT.

The CDR3 bases are TGTGCCAGCAGCCACCCAGGGACAATCGAGCAGTACTTC. Amino acid sequence: CASSHPGTIEQYF. The chain recombines TRBV6-6 with TRBJ2-7; the D gene is possibly TRBD1 (6 bases). CDR3 length: 13 residues. Trimming stripped 6 bases from V and 6 bases from J, with 15 bases between. Per germline, CDR1 MNHNY and CDR2 SVGAGI (reference sequence).

The gene calls are TRBV6-2 or TRBV6-3 and TRBJ1-2, with a weak D call TRBD1 (6 bases). The CDR3 runs to 15 residues. Trimming stripped 0 bases from V and 0 bases from J, with 8 bases between. Germline V gene sequence: CDR1 MNHEY, CDR2 SVGEGT. Written as DNA, the CDR3 is TGTGCCAGCAGTTACTCAGGGACACCTAACTATGGCTACACCTTC. This translates into CASSYSGTPNYGYTF.

This rearrangement joins TRBV10-3 to TRBJ2-2; 14 bases line up with TRBD2. The CDR3 loop spans 16 amino acids. Losses at the gene ends were 10 bases for V and 1 base for J; bases not matched to a gene: 5. The germline gives CDR1 ENHRY, CDR2 SYGVKD. The CDR3 region is CATGLAGGLNTGELFF. DNA of the CDR3: TGTGCCACCGGACTAGCGGGGGGCCTGAACACCGGGGAGCTGTTTTTT.

V and J are TRBV2 and TRBJ2-1, with 10 bases that match TRBD1. Germline lookup yields CDR1 SNHLY and CDR2 FYNNEI. The junction had 5 bases not matched to a gene; V was cut back by 6 bases and J by 9 bases. The CDR3 sequence is 13 residues long. The CDR3 region is CASSRQGAREQFF. DNA for the CDR3: TGTGCCAGCAGCAGACAGGGGGCGCGTGAGCAGTTCTTC.

This chain links TRBV5-1 with TRBJ2-1; tentatively, D is TRBD2 (6 bases). The CDR3 is 14 residues long. V was shortened by 4 bases and J by 3 bases, with 11 bases between the two germline ends. From germline, CDR1 is SGHRS and CDR2 YFSETQ. The CDR3 DNA reads TGCGCCAGCAGCCCGGGACTTATCTACAATGAGCAGTTCTTC. It yields the protein CASSPGLIYNEQFF.

The chain couples TRBV7-9 to TRBJ2-3; D might be TRBD2 (6 bases). The germline gives CDR1 SEHNR, CDR2 FQNEAQ (reference sequence). Between the trimmed V and J ends, which lost 7 bases and 0 bases, there was a span of 20 bases. The CDR3 has 17 residues. This CDR3 is CASKKAGTFTSTDTQYF. DNA of the CDR3: TGTGCCAGCAAAAAGGCCGGGACTTTTACTAGCACAGATACGCAGTATTTT.

V and J are TRBV7-8 and TRBJ2-3; TRBD2 agrees at 8 bases. V lost 5 bases and J lost 5; bases outside the gene matches: 6. Looked up from germline, CDR1 is SGHVS and CDR2 is FQNEAQ. This CDR3 is 14 amino acids long. The CDR3 DNA is TGTGCCAGCAGCCTTCTCCGGGAGGGAGATACGCAGTATTTT. This gives the protein CASSLLREGDTQYF.

This chain connects TRBV30 to TRBJ1-3, with D uncertain. Germline loops: CDR1 GTSNPN, CDR2 SVGIG (reference sequence). Trimming stripped 3 bases from V and 0 bases from J, with 6 bases between. The CDR3 has 13 residues. The CDR3 is CAWSLFSGNTIYF. The CDR3, as DNA: TGTGCCTGGAGCCTATTCTCTGGAAACACCATATATTTT. Combining the CDR3 with reference TRBV30 and TRBJ1-3 gives the whole variable domain SQTIHQWPATLVQPVGSPLSLECTVEGTSNPNLYWYRQAAGRGLQLLFYSVGIGQISSEVPQNLSASRPQDRQFILSSKKLLLSDSGFYLCAWSLFSGNTIYFGEGSWLTVV.

The genes are TRBV5-6 and TRBJ2-5, with 10 nucleotides matching TRBD2. The CDR3 covers 15 residues. Germline V gene data show CDR1 as SGHDT and CDR2 as YYEEEE. The V and J ends lost 4 bases and 3 bases, in that order; junction bases with no gene match: 6. The CDR3 spells CASSILAGGEETQYF. The CDR3 region has the DNA TGTGCCAGCAGCATATTAGCGGGGGGCGAAGAGACCCAGTACTTC.

J is TRBJ2-7 and V is TRBV28; tentative D call: TRBD1 (6 bases). The ends were cut back, 2 bases at V and 4 bases at J, with 9 bases in the middle. Germline V CDR1 and CDR2: MDHEN, SYDVKM. This CDR3 spans 13 amino acids. The CDR3 DNA sequence: TGTGCCAGCAGTTTACCAGGGGCGTACGAGCAGTACTTC. Its translation is CASSLPGAYEQYF.

V is TRBV5-6 and J is TRBJ2-3, with D tentatively TRBD2 (5 bases). Germline V CDR1 and CDR2: SGHDT, YYEEEE. V was clipped by 7 bases and J by 1 base, with 19 bases between them. The CDR3 loop spans 16 amino acids. This chain's CDR3 is CASRLWRAVCTDTQYF. CDR3 nucleotides: TGTGCCAGCCGTCTATGGCGGGCAGTCTGCACAGATACGCAGTATTTT. The full variable domain, completed using reference TRBV5-6 and TRBJ2-3, is DAGVTQSPTHLIKTRGQQVTLRCSPKSGHDTVSWYQQALGQGPQFIFQYYEEEERQRGNFPDRFSGHQFPNYSSELNVNALLLGDSALYLCASRLWRAVCTDTQYFGPGTRLTVL.

V is TRBV18 and J is TRBJ2-1; 13 bases are shared with TRBD2. With V trimmed by 3 bases and J by 10 bases, 12 bases remained unmatched. The CDR3 runs to 17 residues. CDR1 is KGHSH, CDR2 LQKENI, per germline. Here the CDR3 reads CASSPPLAGGPIGEQFF. The DNA for the CDR3 is TGTGCCAGCTCACCGCCACTAGCGGGAGGGCCCATAGGGGAGCAGTTCTTC.

This clone showed up just once. This chain uses TRBV3-1 (or the pseudogene TRBV3-2) with TRBJ1-4, with D perhaps matching TRBD1 (5 bases). Between the trimmed V and J ends, which lost 1 base and 6 bases, there was a span of 6 bases. Germline CDR1 reads LGHDT; CDR2 reads YNNKEL (reference sequence). The length of the CDR3 is 13 residues. The CDR3 region is CASSQGGDEKLFF. As DNA, the CDR3 is TGTGCCAGCAGCCAAGGGGGGGATGAAAAACTGTTTTTT.

The chain has TRBV7-6 and TRBJ2-7; possible D gene TRBD2, 5 bases. This CDR3 has 13 amino acids. Trimming stripped 1 base from V and 6 bases from J, with 10 bases between. Germline CDR1 SGHVS, CDR2 FNYEAQ. CDR3 in DNA: TGTGCCAGCAGCTTAGGGACTCCCTTCGAGCAGTACTTC. This translates into CASSLGTPFEQYF.

V gene TRBV5-8 combines with J gene TRBJ2-2, with D possibly TRBD1 on 6 matching bases. Germline V gene data show CDR1 as SGHTS and CDR2 as YDEGEE. V lost 2 bases and J lost 3, with 14 bases in between. The CDR3 runs 16 residues. The CDR3: CASSFRDIDYTGELFF. As DNA, the CDR3 is TGTGCCAGCAGCTTCCGGGACATCGATTACACCGGGGAGCTGTTTTTT.

V is TRBV7-2 and J is TRBJ2-1; TRBD2 aligns across 8 bases. Germline CDR1 reads SGHTA; CDR2 reads FQGNSA. V dropped 2 bases and J dropped 0; count of bases not matched to a gene: 3. CDR3 size: 16 residues. CDR3 coding DNA: TGTGCCAGCAGCTTATTGAGCGGGGGCTCCTACAATGAGCAGTTCTTC. This codes for CASSLLSGGSYNEQFF.

The chain has TRBV28 and TRBJ1-6; no clear D. CDR3 size: 15 residues. From germline, CDR1 is MDHEN and CDR2 SYDVKM. Trimming stripped 5 bases from V and 7 bases from J, with 15 bases between. The CDR3 spells CASSPAGRGNSPLHF. CDR3 DNA: TGTGCCAGCAGTCCCGCCGGTCGAGGGAATTCACCCCTCCACTTT.

The genes are TRBV7-9 and TRBJ1-3; D perhaps matches TRBD1 (6 bases). V lost 5 bases, J lost 4 bases, and 12 bases lay in between. The CDR3 runs to 14 residues. Germline CDR1 reads SEHNR; CDR2 reads FQNEAQ (reference sequence). The DNA for the CDR3 is TGTGCCAGCAGCCCGAACAGGGTAGGAAACACCATATATTTT. Protein: CASSPNRVGNTIYF.

This CDR3 is CASSPYWRYGYTF. The CDR3 nucleotides read TGTGCCAGCAGCCCCTACTGGAGGTATGGCTACACCTTC. The chain uses TRBV3-1 (or the pseudogene TRBV3-2) and TRBJ1-2; D gene unclear. The V end lost 4 bases, the J end lost 5 bases, and 11 bases lay between the germline ends. The CDR3 runs 13 residues. The germline CDR1 and CDR2 sequences are LGHDT and YNNKEL (reference sequence).

The chain recombines TRBV30 with TRBJ1-1; D gene uncertain. There are 13 residues in the CDR3. Trimming shortened V by 8 bases and J by 0 bases, and 13 bases separated the two germline ends. CDR1 and CDR2 (germline): GTSNPN, SVGIG (reference sequence). The CDR3 is CARQSQVNTEAFF. CDR3 in DNA: TGTGCCCGCCAAAGTCAGGTGAACACTGAAGCTTTCTTT. The full variable domain, completed using reference TRBV30 and TRBJ1-1, is SQTIHQWPATLVQPVGSPLSLECTVEGTSNPNLYWYRQAAGRGLQLLFYSVGIGQISSEVPQNLSASRPQDRQFILSSKKLLLSDSGFYLCARQSQVNTEAFFGQGTRLTVV.

This chain uses TRBV28 with TRBJ1-1, with 8 bases matching TRBD1. Germline CDR1 and CDR2: MDHEN and SYDVKM. The J segment lost 0 bases and the V segment lost 7 bases, leaving 4 bases of the junction unmatched. The CDR3 is made up of 14 amino acids. The CDR3 DNA is TGTGCCAGCACGACAGGGGCTCTGAACACTGAAGCTTTCTTT. This translates into CASTTGALNTEAFF.